This T cell receptor beta chain stems from a study of T cells in Graves' hyperthyroidism and ophthalmopathy. Template material for amplifying TCR beta CDR3 regions consisted of RNA transcripts. The HTBI set primed first-round TCR CDR3 RT-PCR. In TCRdb, the multiplex PCR reads were re-called with MiXCR into one record per CDR3 protein. The sample records around 600,000 distinct CDR3 sequences, approximately 15% being singletons. The table lists this clonotype with many counts. Trimming left V 5 bases short and J 2 bases short, with 17 bases between. The V gene's germline CDR1 is MNHEY and CDR2 SMNVEV (reference sequence). The CDR3 contains 16 residues.

This rearrangement joins TRBV27 to TRBJ2-3, with D perhaps matching TRBD1 (6 bases). Sequencing input: blood. The receptor comes from a middle-aged woman with Graves' ophthalmopathy. The CDR3 DNA is TGTGCCAGCAGTGCCAGGGGTATACGGGACACAGATACGCAGTATTTT. This sequence encodes CASSARGIRDTDTQYF.